Listed here are 8 T cell receptor beta chains from one sample, sequenced in a study of OX40 agonist ivuxolimab in advanced cancers. Sequenced by immunoSEQ multiplex PCR; TCRdb stores in-frame clones only, minus some. The sample comprises approximately 89,000 clones, roughly 84% of which are singletons, and more than 0.25% rests with the top ten. Specimen: CD4+ or CD8+ T cells sorted from blood, collected in a trial of the OX40 agonist ivuxolimab. The receptor source for this set is an adult with an advanced solid tumor such as melanoma, head and neck, liver or kidney cancer.

The rearrangement links TRBV9 to TRBJ2-5; 9 nucleotides line up with TRBD2. The CDR3 is 19 residues long. Germline V gene data show CDR1 as SGDLS and CDR2 as YYNGEE. Unmatched junction bases numbered 12, after V lost 0 bases and J lost 0 bases. This CDR3 reads CASSVGLAGRGVNQETQYF. The DNA for the CDR3 is TGTGCCAGCAGCGTAGGGCTAGCGGGGCGTGGGGTGAACCAAGAGACCCAGTACTTC.

This rearrangement joins TRBV29-1 to TRBJ2-3; D is perhaps TRBD1 (6 bases). The V end lost 7 bases, the J end lost 0 bases, and 11 bases lay between the germline ends. The CDR3 runs 13 residues. Germline CDR1 is SQVTM and CDR2 is ANQGSEA. The CDR3 loop reads CSAPGHSTDTQYF. The CDR3 nucleotides are TGCAGCGCCCCGGGACACAGCACAGATACGCAGTATTTT.

This clone has a handful of counts. The V call is TRBV14, the J call TRBJ1-6; TRBD1 might be the D (6 bases). V lost 3 bases and J lost 5, with 11 bases in between. The CDR3 is 15 residues long. Germline-derived CDR1 and CDR2 are SGHDN and FVKESK. The CDR3 loop reads CASSQGTSDNSPLHF. The CDR3 nucleotides read TGTGCCAGCAGCCAGGGGACAAGCGATAATTCACCCCTCCACTTT. Variable domain in full (rest from reference TRBV14 and TRBJ1-6): EAGVTQFPSHSVIEKGQTVTLRCDPISGHDNLYWYRRVMGKEIKFLLHFVKESKQDESGMPNNRFLAERTGGTYSTLKVQPAELEDSGVYFCASSQGTSDNSPLHFGNGTRLTVT.

The chain carries TRBV9 and TRBJ1-1; no definite D call. V gave up 0 bases and J gave up 8 bases, with 11 bases separating them. This CDR3 has 13 amino acids. Germline V gives CDR1 SGDLS, CDR2 YYNGEE. The CDR3 region has the DNA TGTGCCAGCAGCGTAGCTTGGAGAGAGGAAGCTTTCTTT. This sequence encodes CASSVAWREEAFF. The full variable domain, completed using reference TRBV9 and TRBJ1-1, is DSGVTQTPKHLITATGQRVTLRCSPRSGDLSVYWYQQSLDQGLQFLIQYYNGEERAKGNILERFSAQQFPDLHSELNLSSLELGDSALYFCASSVAWREEAFFGQGTRLTVV.

J is TRBJ2-7 and V is TRBV2; 7 positions match TRBD1. Germline CDR1 reads SNHLY; CDR2 reads FYNNEI. The CDR3 length is 14 residues. The V and J ends lost 3 bases and 1 base, in that order; junction bases with no gene match: 3. The CDR3 coding sequence is TGTGCCAGCAGTGAGACAGGGCCATCCTACGAGCAGTACTTC. Encoded protein: CASSETGPSYEQYF.

The V and J genes are TRBV14 and TRBJ1-1, with no clear D. The CDR3 covers 14 residues. Germline V gene sequence: CDR1 SGHDN, CDR2 FVKESK. Trimming took 4 bases from V and 13 from J, leaving 22 bases between them. The CDR3 loop reads CASSPSHVVKGYFF. The CDR3 region has the DNA TGTGCCAGCAGCCCGAGTCATGTGGTCAAAGGCTATTTCTTT. Full variable domain (rest looked up from reference TRBV14 and TRBJ1-1): EAGVTQFPSHSVIEKGQTVTLRCDPISGHDNLYWYRRVMGKEIKFLLHFVKESKQDESGMPNNRFLAERTGGTYSTLKVQPAELEDSGVYFCASSPSHVVKGYFFGQGTRLTVV.

The V call is TRBV7-2, the J call TRBJ1-2; 10 bases are shared with TRBD1. Unmatched junction bases numbered 6, after V lost 5 bases and J lost 3 bases. Germline V gene lookup returns CDR1 SGHTA and CDR2 FQGNSA. The CDR3 contains 15 residues. CDR3 sequence (DNA): TGTGCCAGCAGCCACGACAGGGGGCTCTACTATGGCTACACCTTC. Translated: CASSHDRGLYYGYTF.

This chain links TRBV18 with TRBJ2-5, with 11 bases aligning to TRBD2. Trimming took 0 bases from V and 5 from J; bases not matched to a gene: 5. Germline assignment: CDR1 KGHSH and CDR2 LQKENI. CDR3 length: 16 residues. The CDR3 nucleotides are TGTGCCAGCTCACCACCGCTAGCGGGGGGCCGGGAGACCCAGTACTTC. Translated, it gives CASSPPLAGGRETQYF. Supplemented by reference TRBV18 and TRBJ2-5, the full variable domain reads NAGVMQNPRHLVRRRGQEARLRCSPMKGHSHVYWYRQLPEEGLKFMVYLQKENIIDESGMPKERFSAEFPKEGPSILRIQQVVRGDSAAYFCASSPPLAGGRETQYFGPGTRLLVL.